The 26 T cell receptor beta chains reported below all come from one sample, sequenced in a study of T cells in women clearing cervical HPV infection. Measured with immunoSEQ multiplex PCR; TCRdb has only the in-frame clones, and not every one. This sample lists 19,000 or so clones; its ten largest clones have 14%. The specimen sequenced was blood buffy coat. The receptor source for this set is a woman aged 18-70 years with a cervical HPV16 infection that either progressed to CIN3+ or cleared (not recorded which).

On this clone itself: With the read ending 3 residues before the CDR3 end, the germline J gene is used to fill in that end. The V call is TRBV6-1, the J call TRBJ2-2; D might be TRBD1 (5 bases). The germline gives CDR1 MNHNS, CDR2 SASEGT. The CDR3 has 15 residues. V lost 4 bases to trimming and J lost 3 bases, with 12 bases between them. CDR3 DNA (partial): TGTGCCAGCAGTGGCGGCAGGGCCGACACCGGGGAG. It translates to CASSGGRADTGE. In full, the CDR3 reads CASSGGRADTGELFF.

On this clone itself: The observed sequence ends 3 residues before the CDR3 terminus, with the missing tail filled in from the germline J gene. V usage is TRBV6-2 or TRBV6-3 and J usage is TRBJ2-1; 10 nucleotides align to TRBD1. The junction had 6 bases not matched to a gene; V was cut back by 7 bases and J by 3 bases. The CDR3 is 15 amino acids. Germline V gives CDR1 MNHEY, CDR2 SVGEGT. Incomplete CDR3 DNA: TGTGCCAGCATTTTCCGGGACAGGGGCTACAATGAG. As protein: CASIFRDRGYNE. The CDR3 in full is CASIFRDRGYNEQFF.

A remark on this clone: The CDR3 end lies 3 residues beyond the end of the read and is filled in from the germline J gene. The rearrangement links TRBV5-1 to TRBJ2-2; 10 nucleotides agree with TRBD2. Germline V gene data show CDR1 as SGHRS and CDR2 as YFSETQ. The ends lost 4 bases at V and 1 base at J; junction bases unmatched: 1. There are 15 residues in the CDR3. This CDR3 reads CASSGLAVNTGELFF. The CDR3 bases that were read are TGCGCCAGCAGCGGACTAGCGGTGAACACCGGGGAG.

In the case of this clone: The CDR3 end is not reached by the read, which stops 3 residues before it; the germline J gene fills it in. J is TRBJ2-3 and V is TRBV12-3 or TRBV12-4, with 11 bases that match TRBD2. This CDR3 has 16 amino acids. After removal of 5 bases from V and 1 base from J, the junction contained 5 bases not matched to a gene. CDR3 DNA (partial): TGTGCCAGCAGTCTCCTTAGCGGGGGGGGCACAGATACG. It is translated as CASSLLSGGGTDT. The whole CDR3 region reads CASSLLSGGGTDTQYF.

The part of the CDR3 DNA that was read is TGCAGTGCAACCGGAAAGACTAGCGGGGGAACAGATACG. It yields the protein CSATGKTSGGTDT. The full CDR3 protein is CSATGKTSGGTDTQYF. The chain links TRBV20-1 to TRBJ2-3; 12 bases line up with TRBD2. Read data end 3 residues before the CDR3 end; the end is taken from the germline J gene. Germline trimming cut 6 bases from V and 3 bases from J; bases unmatched to any gene: 10. The CDR3 covers 16 residues. CDR1 and CDR2 from the germline V gene are DFQATT and SNEGSKA (reference sequence).

Comment on this clone: With the read ending 3 residues before the CDR3 end, the germline J gene is used to fill in that end. The J gene is TRBJ1-1, the V gene TRBV28; the match to TRBD1 covers 9 bases. CDR3 length: 16 residues. V was clipped by 6 bases and J by 1 base; unmatched bases: 9. Looked up from germline, CDR1 is MDHEN and CDR2 is SYDVKM. The sequenced CDR3 bases are TGTGCCAGCAGCGATAGACAGGGGGTGAAGAACACTGAA. Translated: CASSDRQGVKNTE. The entire CDR3 is CASSDRQGVKNTEAFF.

As regards this clone: The sequence runs out 3 residues before the end of the CDR3; the remainder is reconstructed from the germline J gene. The chain has TRBV18 and TRBJ1-1, with 8 positions matching TRBD1. V was pared by 6 bases and J by 4 bases, with 7 bases of the junction left unmatched. CDR1 is KGHSH, CDR2 LQKENI, per germline. CDR3 length: 14 residues. The CDR3 reads CASSEGQAGTEAFF. The DNA read from the CDR3 is TGTGCCAGCTCCGAGGGACAGGCAGGCACTGAA.

On this clone itself: The read terminates 3 residues before the CDR3 end, so the remaining end is supplied by the germline J gene. The chain is built from TRBV6-1 and TRBJ2-3; D might be TRBD1 (5 bases). This CDR3 comprises 14 residues. Trimming shortened V by 4 bases and J by 3 bases, and 11 bases separated the two germline ends. Germline CDR1 reads MNHNS; CDR2 reads SASEGT. CDR3 bases read: TGTGCCAGCAGTGGTTTCAGACAGACAGATACG. This sequence encodes CASSGFRQTDT. The CDR3, in full, reads CASSGFRQTDTQYF.

The CDR3: CASSVILKLSYNEQFF. The sequenced CDR3 bases are TGTGCCAGTAGTGTAATCCTCAAACTGTCCTACAATGAG. The gene calls are TRBV19 and TRBJ2-1; no reliable D call. The read gets to within 3 residues of the CDR3 end, and the germline J gene fills in the rest. CDR3 length: 16 amino acids. V dropped 5 bases and J dropped 1 base, with 15 bases sitting between them. Germline V gene data show CDR1 as LNHDA and CDR2 as SQIVND (reference sequence).

As to this clone: The sequenced fragment ends 3 residues before the CDR3 boundary, so the rest is inferred from the germline J gene. V and J are TRBV29-1 and TRBJ2-1; TRBD2 is a possible D gene (7 bases). CDR3 length: 13 residues. V was trimmed by 7 bases and J by 6 bases, leaving 16 bases between them. CDR1 is SQVTM and CDR2 is ANQGSEA in the germline V gene. Here the CDR3 reads CSAGGRGSNEQFF. The covered CDR3 bases are TGCAGCGCAGGAGGGAGGGGGAGCAATGAG.

Note on this clone: The read stops 3 residues short of the end of the CDR3; the missing end is completed from the germline J gene. The same CDR3 is also encoded by other DNA sequences in this sample. V and J are TRBV18 and TRBJ1-1; tentative D call: TRBD1 (5 bases). The CDR3 covers 13 residues. The V and J ends lost 3 bases and 1 base respectively, with 6 bases between them. Germline CDR1 KGHSH, CDR2 LQKENI. CDR3 bases read: TGTGCCAGCTCACCGCAGGGGAACACTGAA. Its translation: CASSPQGNTE. The entire CDR3 protein reads CASSPQGNTEAFF.

As concerns this clone: The read ends 3 residues early relative to the CDR3; the germline J gene fills the gap. The chain links TRBV19 to TRBJ1-5; D is uncertain. The germline gives CDR1 LNHDA, CDR2 SQIVND (reference sequence). The length of the CDR3 is 15 residues. The V gene lost 4 bases and the J gene lost 0 bases, with 10 bases spanning the gap. Here the CDR3 reads CASSRFADSNQPQHF. The part of the CDR3 DNA that was read is TGTGCCAGTAGTAGGTTTGCGGATAGCAATCAGCCC. Looking up the rest from reference TRBV19 and TRBJ1-5 gives the full variable domain: DGGITQSPKYLFRKEGQNVTLSCEQNLNHDAMYWYRQDPGQGLRLIYYSQIVNDFQKGDIAEGYSVSREKKESFPLTVTSAQKNPTAFYLCASSRFADSNQPQHFGDGTRLSIL.

With respect to this clone: The CDR3 end falls 3 residues outside the read, so it is completed with the germline J gene. V and J are TRBV10-3 and TRBJ1-6; no firm D call. Germline CDR1 and CDR2: ENHRY and SYGVKD. The V end lost 2 bases, the J end lost 7 bases, and 12 bases lay between the germline ends. The CDR3 length is 15 residues. CDR3 DNA (partial): TGTGCCATCAGTGAGAGGCTTCAAACGAATTCACCC. This codes for CAISERLQTNSP. The entire CDR3 protein is CAISERLQTNSPLHF.

Notes on this clone: The read gets to within 3 residues of the CDR3 end, and the germline J gene fills in the rest. This sequence joins TRBV12-3 or TRBV12-4 and TRBJ2-1; 11 bases are shared with TRBD1. This CDR3 is 13 amino acids long. Trimming cost V 7 bases and J 7 bases; bases outside gene matches: 3. The CDR3 bases that were read are TGTGCCAGCAACCGGGACAGGGGGAATGAG. It translates to CASNRDRGNE. The full CDR3 protein is CASNRDRGNEQFF.

Note on this clone: With the read ending 3 residues before the CDR3 end, the germline J gene is used to fill in that end. This chain links TRBV6-2 or TRBV6-3 with TRBJ1-2; D is unresolved. CDR1 is MNHEY and CDR2 is SVGEGT in the germline V gene. The CDR3 totals 16 residues. The DNA read from the CDR3 is TGTGCCAGCAGTAAACTAGCGGGAGGGCTCACAGATACC. Protein product: CASSKLAGGLTDT. The full CDR3 protein is CASSKLAGGLTDTYTF.

With respect to this clone: Read data end 3 residues before the CDR3 end; the end is taken from the germline J gene. The genes are TRBV5-1 and TRBJ1-6; D is unclear. CDR3 length: 16 residues. The V gene lost 6 bases and the J gene lost 5 bases, with 18 bases spanning the gap. Germline V gene sequence: CDR1 SGHRS, CDR2 YFSETQ. CDR3 sequence: CASKRRGDTNNSPLHF. The CDR3 bases that were read are TGCGCCAGCAAGCGACGGGGTGATACAAATAATTCACCC. The full variable domain, in which reference TRBV5-1 and TRBJ1-6 provide the parts outside the CDR3, is KAGVTQTPRYLIKTRGQQVTLSCSPISGHRSVSWYQQTPGQGLQFLFEYFSETQRNKGNFPGRFSGRQFSNSRSEMNVSTLELGDSALYLCASKRRGDTNNSPLHFGNGTRLTVT.

As to this clone: The read ends 3 residues early relative to the CDR3; the germline J gene fills the gap. The chain couples TRBV7-9 to TRBJ1-1, with D perhaps matching TRBD1 (5 bases). V lost 9 bases and J lost 6, with 11 bases in between. The length of the CDR3 is 11 residues. Germline CDR1 SEHNR, CDR2 FQNEAQ (reference sequence). Incomplete CDR3 DNA: TGTGCCAGTCAGGGTATGGCTGAA. It is translated as CASQGMAE. The entire CDR3 is CASQGMAEAFF.

With regard to this clone: The read falls 3 residues short of the CDR3 end, and the missing part is taken from the germline J gene. The chain recombines TRBV29-1 with TRBJ1-2; 8 positions agree with TRBD1. The CDR3 runs to 14 residues. Germline V gives CDR1 SQVTM, CDR2 ANQGSEA. V gave up 0 bases and J gave up 7 bases; unmatched junction bases: 7. The CDR3 DNA, read in part, is TGCAGCGTTGAAGAACTACAGGGGGGAAGTGGC. This gives the protein CSVEELQGGSG. The CDR3 as a whole reads CSVEELQGGSGYTF.

Remarks on this clone: The DNA ends 3 residues before the CDR3 does, and the rest of the CDR3 is filled in from the germline J gene. The chain is built from TRBV7-2 and TRBJ1-6; D remains ambiguous. This CDR3 comprises 14 residues. Trimming pared 3 bases from V and 4 bases from J, leaving 7 bases between. The germline V gene encodes CDR1 SGHTA and CDR2 FQGNSA. The chain's CDR3 is CASSFTHYNSPLHF. The part of the CDR3 DNA that was read is TGTGCCAGCAGCTTCACTCATTATAATTCACCC.

A note on this clone: The sequenced fragment ends 3 residues before the CDR3 boundary, so the rest is inferred from the germline J gene. The chain uses TRBV30 and TRBJ1-3, with TRBD1 matching over 9 bases. V lost 1 base to trimming and J lost 3 bases; unmatched junction nucleotides: 4. The CDR3 length is 15 residues. CDR1 is GTSNPN, CDR2 SVGIG, per germline (reference sequence). CDR3 bases read: TGTGCCTGGAGTGCCGGGACAGGGTATGGAAACACC. Translated: CAWSAGTGYGNT. The whole CDR3 protein reads CAWSAGTGYGNTIYF.

In regard to this clone: The CDR3 is cut off 3 residues early in the read; its end comes from the germline J gene. This chain links TRBV30 with TRBJ1-5; D is uncertain. V was clipped by 2 bases and J by 0 bases, with 5 bases between them. This CDR3 comprises 13 residues. Germline lookup yields CDR1 GTSNPN and CDR2 SVGIG (reference sequence). Incomplete CDR3 DNA: TGTGCCTGGAGTTCAGATAGCAATCAGCCC. Its protein product is CAWSSDSNQP. The full CDR3 protein is CAWSSDSNQPQHF.

On this clone: The CDR3 goes on 3 residues after the read ends, and that part is filled in from the germline J gene. This sample also contains other DNA sequences that code for the same CDR3. The chain is built from TRBV19 and TRBJ1-1; weak D call: TRBD1 (6 bases). The CDR3 is 19 amino acids. Trimming removed 5 bases from V and 1 base from J, with 26 bases in between. Germline V gene data show CDR1 as LNHDA and CDR2 as SQIVND (reference sequence). The DNA read from the CDR3 is TGTGCCAGTAGTCCTATAATCGGGAGACAGGCGAGGGAGAACACTGAA. Translating gives CASSPIIGRQARENTE. The full CDR3 is CASSPIIGRQARENTEAFF.

About this clone itself: The read comes to an end 3 residues before the CDR3 does, leaving the germline J gene to fill in the end. The chain joins TRBV3-1 (or the pseudogene TRBV3-2) to TRBJ1-1, with D hard to call. Germline lookup yields CDR1 LGHDT and CDR2 YNNKEL (reference sequence). The CDR3 is 13 residues long. V lost 8 bases and J lost 4, with 14 bases in between. The DNA read from the CDR3 is TGTGCCAGCGGACGACGGGGTCGCACTGAA. Amino acid sequence: CASGRRGRTE. The full-length CDR3 reads as CASGRRGRTEAFF.

Of note for this clone: The DNA ends 3 residues before the CDR3 does, and the rest of the CDR3 is filled in from the germline J gene. The chain joins TRBV7-9 to TRBJ1-5; 9 nucleotides match TRBD1. Trimming removed 4 bases from V and 3 bases from J; junction bases left unmatched: 4. CDR3 length equals 15 residues. Per germline, CDR1 SEHNR and CDR2 FQNEAQ (reference sequence). CDR3 region: CASSSEQGANQPQHF. Incomplete CDR3 DNA: TGTGCCAGCAGCTCGGAACAGGGGGCCAATCAGCCC.

Turning to this clone: The read halts 3 residues ahead of the CDR3 end, with the missing end drawn from the germline J gene. The chain recombines TRBV5-1 with TRBJ1-5; 7 bases are shared with TRBD1. V lost 0 bases and J lost 0; bases outside the gene matches: 3. The CDR3 extends over 16 amino acids. Germline V gene lookup returns CDR1 SGHRS and CDR2 YFSETQ. CDR3 DNA, as far as it was read: TGCGCCAGCAGCTTGGGGGACAGCTATAGCAATCAGCCC. Protein product: CASSLGDSYSNQP. The entire CDR3 protein reads CASSLGDSYSNQPQHF.

CDR3 protein: CASSSETDQFYGYTF. CDR3 DNA, as far as it was read: TGTGCCAGCAGCTCTGAGACAGATCAATTCTATGGC. The rearrangement links TRBV13 to TRBJ1-2, with D perhaps TRBD1 (5 bases). Coverage ceases 3 residues before the CDR3 finishes, and the germline J gene fills in the end. CDR1 is PRHDT, CDR2 FYEKMQ, per germline (reference sequence). The CDR3 runs 15 residues. Trimming pared 4 bases from V and 4 bases from J, leaving 16 bases between. The whole variable domain, filled in from reference TRBV13 and TRBJ1-2, reads AAGVIQSPRHLIKEKRETATLKCYPIPRHDTVYWYQQGPGQDPQFLISFYEKMQSDKGSIPDRFSAQQFSDYHSELNMSSLELGDSALYFCASSSETDQFYGYTFGSGTRLTVV.